This is a list of T cell receptor beta chains from one sample in a study of vaccination and CD4 T cells after COVID-19. TCRdb re-analysed the PCR reads in MiXCR, keeping a single row per CDR3 protein. The table has 10,000 or so distinct CDR3 sequences, roughly half seen once. Which antigens these TCRs recognize remains unknown. The source material was CD4+ T cells from blood, cultured in vitro. The receptor source for this set is a human donor who had recovered from COVID-19. The CDR3 runs from the conserved cysteine through the conserved F or W.

TRBV27 CASSPTGLGETQYF
TRBV6-1 CASSKGREAYEQYF
TRBV7-2 CASSLVDYGYTF
TRBV12-3/TRBV12-4 CASSDKRGVYGYTF
TRBV2 CASRQGAGGANVLTF
TRBV6-1 CASSPYTDTQYF
TRBV19 CASSRQWGQPQHF
TRBV20-1 CSARQAGYEQYF
TRBV2 CASSPTALSGQPQHF
TRBV18 CASSNSGSTEAFF
TRBV6-1 CASSSSGSYEQYF
TRBV6-1 CASSEWTSRTDTQYF
TRBV19 CASSLGQGAGYTF
TRBV30 CAWSVLRGRANYGYTF
TRBV6-1 CASRTGGLDSPLHF
TRBV6-2/TRBV6-3 CASSYLDRSSYEQYF
TRBV7-8 CASSSTVRGYEQYF
TRBV7-7 CASSSGQGAGYTGELFF
TRBV6-1 CASSPDRDLYEQYF
TRBV20-1 CSARDASGLNYGYTF
TRBV24-1 CATSEDSSTDTQYF
TRBV21-1 CASSKPQGQNNQPQHF
TRBV28 CATALPGSVEAFF
TRBV27 CASSFRGQASYEQYF
TRBV6-1 CASSISGGRRTEAFF
TRBV6-5 CASSYSDRADYGYTF
TRBV20-1 CSLAGGLETQYF
TRBV20-1 CSARDSRTEEPLHF
TRBV20-1 CSARSGGRTEAFF
TRBV5-8 CASGRGAGGETQYF
TRBV19 CASSQTGLNYGYTF
TRBV7-9 CASSLGGGSNQPQHF
TRBV6-1 CASSHPGGNTEAFF
TRBV11-3 CASQGRAEAFF
TRBV6-2/TRBV6-3 CASSYGTLSGELFF
TRBV20-1 CSAHRGLYEQYF
TRBV5-5 CASSWRGAPGNIQYF
TRBV24-1 CATSDIGTNVNEQFF
TRBV27 CASSQGRSSNQPQHF
TRBV11-2 CASSNRAISGEQYF
TRBV5-1 CAQPGADTQYF
TRBV11-2 CASSFPGSTDTQYF
TRBV6-2/TRBV6-3 CASSYAGVSGIQYF
TRBV27 CASSPLGRVRTGELFF
TRBV20-1 CSARASTRERVYNEQFF
TRBV20-1 CSARAGQGVEAFF
TRBV20-1 CSASGTAYSNQPQHF
TRBV12-3/TRBV12-4 CASSLEQGKAFF
TRBV28 CATYTLNTGELFF
TRBV27 CASINIVNPLFRGVNTEAFF
TRBV10-1 CASSASGSGQPQHF